Following are 22 T cell receptor beta chains from one sample sequenced in a study of blood T cell repertoires in COVID-19. TCRdb's table, derived via immunoSEQ multiplex PCR, lists solely in-frame clones and lacks some. Of roughly 200,000 clones in the sample, about 90% were seen once. Sequencing used peripheral blood. Source of these receptors: a man aged 18 to 29 with active or convalescent COVID-19.

The V and J genes are TRBV11-2 and TRBJ1-2, with D possibly TRBD1 on 5 matching bases. V lost 3 bases to trimming and J lost 5 bases, with 13 bases between them. This CDR3 has 14 residues. Per germline, CDR1 SGHAT and CDR2 FQNNGV. Here the CDR3 reads CASSLERQTYGYTF. The CDR3 DNA sequence: TGTGCCAGCAGCTTGGAAAGACAGACGTATGGCTACACCTTC.

As regards this clone: At one end the junction does not follow the germline gene, possibly because of a read error. This chain links TRBV7-8 with TRBJ2-3, with 7 bases lining up with TRBD2. This CDR3 spans 11 amino acids. Germline V gene data show CDR1 as SGHVS and CDR2 as FQNEAQ. In nucleotides, the CDR3 is TGTGCCAGCAGCTTAGAGACTAGCCAGGTTTTT. Its protein is CASSLETSQVF. The full variable domain, with the rest looked up from reference TRBV7-8 and TRBJ2-3, is GAGVSQSPRYKVAKRGQDVALRCDPISGHVSLFWYQQALGQGPEFLTYFQNEAQLDKSGLPSDRFFAERPEGSVSTLKIQRTQQEDSAVYLCASSLETSQVFGPGTRLTVL.

J is TRBJ2-4 and V is TRBV28; D might be TRBD1 (6 bases). Germline CDR1 and CDR2: MDHEN and SYDVKM. Trimming pared 6 bases from V and 0 bases from J, leaving 12 bases between. There are 15 residues in the CDR3. Written as DNA, the CDR3 is TGTGCCAGCAGACCCGGACAGCTAGCCAAAAACATTCAGTACTTC. This sequence encodes CASRPGQLAKNIQYF.

V usage is TRBV5-6 and J usage is TRBJ2-7; the D is unclear. The CDR3 totals 17 residues. Trimming stripped 0 bases from V and 2 bases from J, with 18 bases between. Looked up from germline, CDR1 is SGHDT and CDR2 is YYEEEE. The CDR3 is CASSLAIELKPPYEQYF. The CDR3 DNA follows: TGTGCCAGCAGCTTGGCGATAGAACTAAAACCCCCCTACGAGCAGTACTTC.

The V and J genes are TRBV5-1 and TRBJ1-5; unclear D gene. Trimming took 2 bases from V and 9 from J, leaving 15 bases between them. The germline gives CDR1 SGHRS, CDR2 YFSETQ. The CDR3 totals 14 residues. The CDR3 spells CASSLDNSDGPQHF. As DNA, the CDR3 is TGCGCCAGCAGCTTAGACAATTCCGACGGGCCCCAGCATTTT.

The chain uses TRBV6-4 and TRBJ1-1; 10 positions agree with TRBD1. Germline CDR1 and CDR2: MRHNA and SNTAGT. J lost 1 base, V lost 7 bases, and 9 bases had no gene match. This CDR3 is built from 16 residues. The CDR3 DNA reads TGTGCCAGCATGAAGGGACAGGGGTACAGGAACACTGAAGCTTTCTTT. Protein product: CASMKGQGYRNTEAFF.

With respect to this clone: The limits of the CDR3 on the DNA are not certain, so only TCRdb's listed CDR3 is given. This sequence joins TRBV7-2 and TRBJ2-7; the DNA was not compared with TRBD2, the D call given in the table. Germline V gives CDR1 SGHTA, CDR2 FQGNSA. The CDR3 is 17 residues long, ends included. The chain's CDR3 is CASSLDGGWASGSRKYF.

V and J are TRBV6-5 and TRBJ1-4; 7 nucleotides agree with TRBD1. With V trimmed by 6 bases and J by 8 bases, 0 bases remained unmatched. CDR1 and CDR2 from the germline V gene are MNHEY and SVGAGI. The CDR3 contains 11 residues. CDR3 sequence (DNA): TGTGCCAGCAGGACAGGGGAAAAACTGTTTTTT. Protein product: CASRTGEKLFF.

The V gene is TRBV28, the J gene TRBJ1-1, with D unresolved. Germline CDR1 and CDR2: MDHEN and SYDVKM. This CDR3 has 14 amino acids. The ends were cut back, 6 bases at V and 0 bases at J, with 11 bases in the middle. This CDR3 reads CASRSGLMNTEAFF. In nucleotides, the CDR3 is TGTGCCAGCAGATCAGGACTGATGAACACTGAAGCTTTCTTT.

V and J are TRBV12-5 and TRBJ1-2, with D uncertain. V was clipped by 2 bases and J by 5 bases, with 9 bases between them. Germline CDR1 is LGHNT and CDR2 is FRNRAP. The length of the CDR3 is 13 residues. CDR3 in DNA: TGTGCTAGTGGTTTGCCCCCCCTTTATGGCTACACCTTC. Its protein is CASGLPPLYGYTF.

The J gene is TRBJ2-7, the V gene TRBV19; 8 bases align to TRBD2. The trim removed 5 bases at V and 3 bases at J, leaving 9 bases unmatched. Germline V lookup: CDR1 LNHDA, CDR2 SQIVND (reference sequence). CDR3 length equals 15 residues. In nucleotides, the CDR3 is TGTGCCAGTAGTTCGACGACTAGCGCGGGCTACGAGCAGTACTTC. Translated: CASSSTTSAGYEQYF.

J is TRBJ2-7 and V is TRBV6-5, with TRBD1 as a possible D gene (5 bases). The CDR3 totals 15 residues. The V end lost 6 bases, the J end lost 2 bases, and 17 bases lay between the germline ends. The germline CDR1 and CDR2 sequences are MNHEY and SVGAGI. The CDR3 DNA sequence: TGTGCCAGCAGCACAGACAGTAGGGATCCCTACGAGCAGTACTTC. It codes for CASSTDSRDPYEQYF.

The chain links TRBV6-1 to TRBJ2-1, with a weak D call TRBD1 (5 bases). The CDR3 sequence is 15 residues long. V gave up 3 bases and J gave up 4 bases, with 13 bases separating them. Germline-derived CDR1 and CDR2 are MNHNS and SASEGT. Here the CDR3 reads CASSEGPEAYNEQFF. CDR3 nucleotide sequence: TGTGCCAGCAGTGAGGGGCCAGAGGCATACAATGAGCAGTTCTTC.

The rearrangement joins TRBV15 to TRBJ2-1, with 12 bases identical to TRBD2. CDR3 size: 20 residues. With V trimmed by 3 bases and J by 0 bases, 12 bases remained unmatched. Germline V CDR1 and CDR2: LNHNV, YYDKDF (reference sequence). CDR3 sequence (DNA): TGTGCCACCAGCAGCCGGTTTCCGGGACTAGCGGGTAGCTCCTACAATGAGCAGTTCTTC. It is translated as CATSSRFPGLAGSSYNEQFF.

The rearrangement uses TRBV10-1 and TRBJ1-1; tentatively, D is TRBD1 (6 bases). V gave up 6 bases and J gave up 4 bases, with 12 bases separating them. The CDR3 contains 13 residues. From germline, CDR1 is WNHNN and CDR2 SYGVQD (reference sequence). In DNA form, the CDR3 reads TGCGCCAGCAGCCCCACAGGGCCCACTGAAGCTTTCTTT. Amino acids: CASSPTGPTEAFF.

The chain carries TRBV7-8 and TRBJ2-5; 11 bases agree with TRBD2. J lost 7 bases, V lost 0 bases, and 13 bases had no gene match. The CDR3 length is 18 residues. CDR1 is SGHVS, CDR2 FQNEAQ, per germline. The CDR3 is CASSLARGTSGQGSTQYF. Written as DNA, the CDR3 is TGTGCCAGCAGCTTAGCGAGGGGGACTAGCGGCCAGGGATCGACCCAGTACTTC.

This chain links TRBV4-1 with TRBJ2-4; the D is unclear. Per germline, CDR1 MGHRA and CDR2 YSYEKL. There are 15 residues in the CDR3. V lost 0 bases to trimming and J lost 6 bases, with 12 bases between them. CDR3: CASSQEGLGRNIQYF. The CDR3 DNA sequence: TGCGCCAGCAGCCAAGAAGGTCTAGGCAGAAACATTCAGTACTTC.

This rearrangement joins TRBV9 to TRBJ2-1; tentatively, D is TRBD1 (6 bases). Germline V gene lookup returns CDR1 SGDLS and CDR2 YYNGEE. CDR3 length: 15 residues. Trimming removed 4 bases from V and 6 bases from J, with 17 bases in between. CDR3 loop: CASSPGTLGSNEQFF. The CDR3 nucleotides read TGTGCCAGCAGCCCAGGGACACTGGGTAGCAATGAGCAGTTCTTC.

The chain couples TRBV30 to TRBJ2-3, with 8 bases identical to TRBD2. The CDR3 length is 15 residues. CDR1 is GTSNPN, CDR2 SVGIG, per germline (reference sequence). The V gene end was trimmed by 4 bases and the J gene end by 4 bases; junction bases not matched to a gene: 10. The chain's CDR3 is CAWKKKGLGPDTQYF. In DNA, the CDR3 is TGTGCCTGGAAGAAAAAGGGACTAGGACCAGATACGCAGTATTTT.

The V call is TRBV9, the J call TRBJ2-3; 9 bases agree with TRBD2. Germline CDR1 and CDR2: SGDLS and YYNGEE. The CDR3 sequence is 16 residues long. V was clipped by 4 bases and J by 3 bases; unmatched bases: 9. The CDR3 DNA reads as TGTGCCAGCAGCAGCCCACAGCGGGAGGTTACAGATACGCAGTATTTT. It translates to CASSSPQREVTDTQYF.

J is TRBJ2-7 and V is TRBV2; maybe TRBD2 (6 bases). CDR3 length: 14 amino acids. With 7 bases removed from V and 0 bases from J, the gap between germline ends came to 13 bases. Germline lookup yields CDR1 SNHLY and CDR2 FYNNEI. The CDR3 loop reads CASTRGDLSYEQYF. Here the CDR3 DNA reads TGTGCCAGCACGCGGGGCGACCTCTCCTACGAGCAGTACTTC.

The rearrangement uses TRBV11-2 and TRBJ2-7; tentative D call: TRBD1 (5 bases). This CDR3 comprises 14 residues. Trimming shortened V by 1 base and J by 3 bases, and 10 bases separated the two germline ends. Germline CDR1 reads SGHAT; CDR2 reads FQNNGV. CDR3 loop: CASSLGARVYEQYF. The CDR3 DNA sequence: TGTGCCAGCAGCTTAGGGGCCAGGGTCTACGAGCAGTACTTC.